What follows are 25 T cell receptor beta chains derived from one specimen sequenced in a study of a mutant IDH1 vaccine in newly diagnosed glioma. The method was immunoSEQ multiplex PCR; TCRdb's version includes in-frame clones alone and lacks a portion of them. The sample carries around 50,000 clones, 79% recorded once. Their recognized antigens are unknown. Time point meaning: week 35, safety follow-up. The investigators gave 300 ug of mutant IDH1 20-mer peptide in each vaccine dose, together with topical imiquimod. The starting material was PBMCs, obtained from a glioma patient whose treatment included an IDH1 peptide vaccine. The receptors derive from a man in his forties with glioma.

The CDR3 coding sequence is TGTGCCAGCAGCGTAGTTCCGGGGGGGCCTTTTGATACGCAGTATTTT. It specifies CASSVVPGGPFDTQYF. V gene TRBV9 combines with J gene TRBJ2-3, with TRBD2 matching 8 bases. The CDR3 length is 16 residues. The V segment lost 0 bases and the J segment 6 bases; nucleotides outside the gene matches: 9. Germline CDR1 and CDR2: SGDLS and YYNGEE. The variable domain in full, completed from reference TRBV9 and TRBJ2-3, reads DSGVTQTPKHLITATGQRVTLRCSPRSGDLSVYWYQQSLDQGLQFLIQYYNGEERAKGNILERFSAQQFPDLHSELNLSSLELGDSALYFCASSVVPGGPFDTQYFGPGTRLTVL.

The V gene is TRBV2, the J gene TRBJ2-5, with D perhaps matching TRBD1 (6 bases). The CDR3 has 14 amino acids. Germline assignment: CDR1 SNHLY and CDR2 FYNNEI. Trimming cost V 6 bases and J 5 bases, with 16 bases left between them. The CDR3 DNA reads TGTGCCAGCAGCCTTAGACAGGTTGTTGAGACCCAGTACTTC. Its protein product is CASSLRQVVETQYF.

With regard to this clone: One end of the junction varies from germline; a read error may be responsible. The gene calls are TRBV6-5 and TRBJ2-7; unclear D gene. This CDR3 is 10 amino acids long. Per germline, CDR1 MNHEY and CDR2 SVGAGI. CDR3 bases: TGTGCCAGCAATTACTACGAGCAGTACTTC. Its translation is CASNYYEQYF.

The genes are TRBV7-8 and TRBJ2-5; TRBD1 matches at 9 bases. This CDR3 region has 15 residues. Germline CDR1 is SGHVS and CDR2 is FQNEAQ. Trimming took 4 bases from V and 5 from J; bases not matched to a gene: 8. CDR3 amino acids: CASSSRTGAGETQYF. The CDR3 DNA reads TGTGCCAGCAGCTCGCGGACAGGGGCAGGGGAGACCCAGTACTTC.

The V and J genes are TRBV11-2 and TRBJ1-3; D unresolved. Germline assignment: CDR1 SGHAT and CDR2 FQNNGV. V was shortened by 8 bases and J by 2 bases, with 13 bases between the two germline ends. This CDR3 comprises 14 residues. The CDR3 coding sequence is TGTGCCAGCCTCGGGGAGCGAGCTGGAAACACCATATATTTT. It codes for CASLGERAGNTIYF.

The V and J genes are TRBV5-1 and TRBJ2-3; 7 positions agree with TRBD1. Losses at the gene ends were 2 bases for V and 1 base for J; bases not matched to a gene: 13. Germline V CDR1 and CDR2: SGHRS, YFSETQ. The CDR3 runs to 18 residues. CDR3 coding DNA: TGCGCCAGCAGCTTTATGTTCGACAGGGCCACTGGCACAGATACGCAGTATTTT. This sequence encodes CASSFMFDRATGTDTQYF.

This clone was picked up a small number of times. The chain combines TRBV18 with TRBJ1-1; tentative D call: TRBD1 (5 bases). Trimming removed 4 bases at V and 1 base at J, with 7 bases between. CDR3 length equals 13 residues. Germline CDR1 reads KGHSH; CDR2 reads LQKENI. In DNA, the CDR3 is TGTGCCAGCTCACGGAGGGGGAACACTGAAGCTTTCTTT. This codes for CASSRRGNTEAFF. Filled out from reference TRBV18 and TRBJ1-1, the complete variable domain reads NAGVMQNPRHLVRRRGQEARLRCSPMKGHSHVYWYRQLPEEGLKFMVYLQKENIIDESGMPKERFSAEFPKEGPSILRIQQVVRGDSAAYFCASSRRGNTEAFFGQGTRLTVV.

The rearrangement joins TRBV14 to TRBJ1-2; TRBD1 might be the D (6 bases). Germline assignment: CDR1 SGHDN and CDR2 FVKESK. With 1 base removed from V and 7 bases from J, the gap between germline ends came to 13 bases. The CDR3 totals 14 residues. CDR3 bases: TGTGCCAGCAGCCAAGTCACAGGGATCTTTGGCTACACCTTC. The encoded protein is CASSQVTGIFGYTF.

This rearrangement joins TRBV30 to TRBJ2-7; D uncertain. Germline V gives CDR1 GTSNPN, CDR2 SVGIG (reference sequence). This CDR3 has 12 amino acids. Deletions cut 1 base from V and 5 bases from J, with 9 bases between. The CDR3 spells CAWSAFRDEQYF. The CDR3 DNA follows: TGTGCCTGGAGTGCTTTTCGGGACGAGCAGTACTTC.

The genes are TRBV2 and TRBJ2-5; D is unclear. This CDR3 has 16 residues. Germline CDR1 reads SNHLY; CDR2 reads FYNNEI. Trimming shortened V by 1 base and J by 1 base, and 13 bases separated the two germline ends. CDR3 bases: TGTGCCAGCAGTGAAGATCGGACCACTATCCAAGAGACCCAGTACTTC. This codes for CASSEDRTTIQETQYF.

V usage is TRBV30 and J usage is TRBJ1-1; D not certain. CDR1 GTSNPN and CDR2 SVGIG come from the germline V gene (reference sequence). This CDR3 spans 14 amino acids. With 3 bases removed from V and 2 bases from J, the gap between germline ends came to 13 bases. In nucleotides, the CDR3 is TGTGCCTGGAGGGCCCTTCGGGCTAACACTGAAGCTTTCTTT. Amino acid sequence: CAWRALRANTEAFF.

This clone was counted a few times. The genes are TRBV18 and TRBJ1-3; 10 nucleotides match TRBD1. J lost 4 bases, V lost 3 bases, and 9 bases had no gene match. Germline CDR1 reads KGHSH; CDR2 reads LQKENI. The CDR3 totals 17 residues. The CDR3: CASSPADRGRSGNTIYF. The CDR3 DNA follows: TGTGCCAGCTCACCGGCAGACAGGGGGCGATCCGGAAACACCATATATTTT.

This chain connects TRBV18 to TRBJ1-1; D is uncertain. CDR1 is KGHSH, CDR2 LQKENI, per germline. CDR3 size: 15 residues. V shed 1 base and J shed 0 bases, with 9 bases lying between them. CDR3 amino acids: CASSPLPQMNTEAFF. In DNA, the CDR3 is TGTGCCAGCTCACCACTCCCCCAGATGAACACTGAAGCTTTCTTT.

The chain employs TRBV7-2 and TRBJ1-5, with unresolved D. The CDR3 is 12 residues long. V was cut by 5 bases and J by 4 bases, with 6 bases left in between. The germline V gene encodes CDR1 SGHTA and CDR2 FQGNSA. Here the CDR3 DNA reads TGTGCCAGCAGCCAAGTAAATCAGCCCCAGCATTTT. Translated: CASSQVNQPQHF.

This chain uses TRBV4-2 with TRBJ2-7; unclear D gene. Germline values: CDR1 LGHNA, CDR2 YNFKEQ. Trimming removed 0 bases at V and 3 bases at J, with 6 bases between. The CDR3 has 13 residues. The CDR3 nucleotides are TGTGCCAGCAGCCAAGATTCGAACTACGAGCAGTACTTC. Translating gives CASSQDSNYEQYF.

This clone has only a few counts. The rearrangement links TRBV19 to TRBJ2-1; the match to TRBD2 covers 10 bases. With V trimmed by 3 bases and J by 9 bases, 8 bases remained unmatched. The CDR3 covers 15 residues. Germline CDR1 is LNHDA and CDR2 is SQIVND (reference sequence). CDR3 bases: TGTGCCAGTAGTATGACGGGGGGACTAGCGCGTGAGCAGTTCTTC. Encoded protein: CASSMTGGLAREQFF.

The CDR3 DNA is TGTGCCAGCTCACCCCAGCCGTCCTACAATGAGCAGTTCTTC. This codes for CASSPQPSYNEQFF. The chain carries TRBV18 and TRBJ2-1; no firm D call. This CDR3 contains 14 residues. Trimming removed 3 bases at V and 1 base at J, with 7 bases between. Germline lookup yields CDR1 KGHSH and CDR2 LQKENI.

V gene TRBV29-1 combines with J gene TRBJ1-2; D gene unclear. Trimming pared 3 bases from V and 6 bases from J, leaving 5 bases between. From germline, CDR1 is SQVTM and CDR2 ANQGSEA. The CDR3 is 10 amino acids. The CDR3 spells CSVDEDGYTF. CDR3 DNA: TGCAGCGTTGACGAGGATGGCTACACCTTC.

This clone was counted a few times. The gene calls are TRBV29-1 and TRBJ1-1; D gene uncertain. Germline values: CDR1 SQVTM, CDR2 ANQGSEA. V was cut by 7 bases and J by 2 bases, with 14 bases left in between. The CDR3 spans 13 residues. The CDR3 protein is CSGGREVNTEAFF. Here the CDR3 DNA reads TGCAGCGGCGGAAGGGAGGTTAACACTGAAGCTTTCTTT.

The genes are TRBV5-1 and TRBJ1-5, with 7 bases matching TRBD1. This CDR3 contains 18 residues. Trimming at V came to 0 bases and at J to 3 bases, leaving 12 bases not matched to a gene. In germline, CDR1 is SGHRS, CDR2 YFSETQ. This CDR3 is CASSLGYRGAKPNQPQHF. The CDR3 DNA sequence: TGCGCCAGCAGCTTGGGGTACAGGGGCGCGAAACCCAATCAGCCCCAGCATTTT.

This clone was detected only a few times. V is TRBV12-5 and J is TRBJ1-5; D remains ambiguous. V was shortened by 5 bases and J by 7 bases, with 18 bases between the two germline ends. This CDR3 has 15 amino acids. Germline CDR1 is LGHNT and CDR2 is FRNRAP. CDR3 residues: CASGPPGKIDQPQHF. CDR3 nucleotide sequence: TGTGCTAGTGGTCCCCCGGGGAAGATTGACCAGCCCCAGCATTTT.

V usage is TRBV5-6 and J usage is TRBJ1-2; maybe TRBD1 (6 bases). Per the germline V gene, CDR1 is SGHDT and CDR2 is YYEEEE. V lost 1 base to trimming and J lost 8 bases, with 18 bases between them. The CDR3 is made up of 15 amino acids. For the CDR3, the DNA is TGTGCCAGCAGCTTGTCGTCCAGGGGCTTGCAGGGCTACACCTTC. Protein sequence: CASSLSSRGLQGYTF.

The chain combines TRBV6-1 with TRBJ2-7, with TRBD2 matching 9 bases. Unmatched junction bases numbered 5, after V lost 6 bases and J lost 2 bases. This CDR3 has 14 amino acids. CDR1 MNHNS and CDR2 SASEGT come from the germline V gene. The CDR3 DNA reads TGTGCCAGCAGGCATAGCGGGGGCACCTACGAGCAGTACTTC. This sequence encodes CASRHSGGTYEQYF.

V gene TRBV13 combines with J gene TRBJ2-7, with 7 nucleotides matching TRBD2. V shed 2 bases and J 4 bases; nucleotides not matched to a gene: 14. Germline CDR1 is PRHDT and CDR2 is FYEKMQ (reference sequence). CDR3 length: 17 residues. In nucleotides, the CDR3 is TGTGCCAGCAGCTTATATACCTCGGCGGGAGTGGATTACGAGCAGTACTTC. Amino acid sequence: CASSLYTSAGVDYEQYF. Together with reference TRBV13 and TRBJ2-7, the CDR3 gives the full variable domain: AAGVIQSPRHLIKEKRETATLKCYPIPRHDTVYWYQQGPGQDPQFLISFYEKMQSDKGSIPDRFSAQQFSDYHSELNMSSLELGDSALYFCASSLYTSAGVDYEQYFGPGTRLTVT.

In DNA, the CDR3 is TGTGCCAGCAGCCAAGAAGCTGCAGGGTCGCTCTTTAATGAGCAGTTCTTC. Residues: CASSQEAAGSLFNEQFF. This rearrangement joins TRBV4-2 to TRBJ2-1; tentative D call: TRBD1 (5 bases). CDR1 is LGHNA, CDR2 YNFKEQ, per germline. V was shortened by 0 bases and J by 7 bases, with 19 bases between the two germline ends. The CDR3 spans 17 residues.